The next 16 T cell receptor beta chains were all read from a single sample in a study of cytomegalovirus exposure and HLA in healthy donors. Both 60 Vbeta primers and 13 Jbeta primers went into the PCR. The protocol was immunoSEQ multiplex PCR, while the TCRdb copy is restricted to in-frame clones and leaves out a portion. The sample yields roughly 100,000 clones, approximately 66% seen once. The sequencing sample was made of PBMCs. The receptors originated from a woman in her fifties or sixties in good health and CMV-seronegative.

V and J are TRBV15 and TRBJ1-5; tentative D call: TRBD1 (5 bases). The CDR3 totals 16 residues. In germline, CDR1 is LNHNV, CDR2 YYDKDF (reference sequence). V was pared by 4 bases and J by 0 bases, with 13 bases between. CDR3 bases: TGTGCCACCAGCATAAATGCACAGGATAGCAATCAGCCCCAGCATTTT. This sequence encodes CATSINAQDSNQPQHF.

The chain carries TRBV10-2 and TRBJ2-5, with D maybe TRBD1 (6 bases). Trimming stripped 4 bases from V and 11 bases from J, with 20 bases between. The CDR3 contains 14 residues. Germline V gene sequence: CDR1 WSHSY, CDR2 SAAADI. The CDR3 here is CASSGGRGRGRQYF. CDR3 coding DNA: TGCGCCAGCAGTGGTGGCAGGGGTCGAGGGCGGCAGTACTTC.

This clone has just a few counts. This sequence joins TRBV2 and TRBJ1-2, with 9 positions matching TRBD1. V was pared by 6 bases and J by 7 bases, with 6 bases of the junction left unmatched. CDR1 SNHLY and CDR2 FYNNEI come from the germline V gene. The CDR3 extends over 13 amino acids. The CDR3 DNA reads TGTGCCAGCAGCGGGGACAGGGCGACTGGCTACACCTTC. This sequence encodes CASSGDRATGYTF. The full variable domain, with the rest looked up from reference TRBV2 and TRBJ1-2, is EPEVTQTPSHQVTQMGQEVILRCVPISNHLYFYWYRQILGQKVEFLVSFYNNEISEKSEIFDDQFSVERPDGSNFTLKIRSTKLEDSAMYFCASSGDRATGYTFGSGTRLTVV.

The chain uses TRBV6-5 and TRBJ2-1, with 15 bases aligning to TRBD2. V dropped 6 bases and J dropped 7; count of bases not matched to a gene: 1. CDR1 MNHEY and CDR2 SVGAGI come from the germline V gene. This CDR3 has 14 amino acids. This CDR3 reads CASSGTSGRNEQFF. The CDR3 DNA reads TGTGCCAGCAGCGGGACTAGCGGGAGGAATGAGCAGTTCTTC.

This chain joins TRBV2 and TRBJ2-5; 8 nucleotides line up with TRBD1. V dropped 5 bases and J dropped 5; count of bases not matched to a gene: 7. In germline, CDR1 is SNHLY, CDR2 FYNNEI. The CDR3 is 14 amino acids. In DNA form, the CDR3 reads TGTGCCAGCAGTTCCAGGGGGCGGGTGGAGACCCAGTACTTC. This encodes CASSSRGRVETQYF. Variable domain in full (rest from reference TRBV2 and TRBJ2-5): EPEVTQTPSHQVTQMGQEVILRCVPISNHLYFYWYRQILGQKVEFLVSFYNNEISEKSEIFDDQFSVERPDGSNFTLKIRSTKLEDSAMYFCASSSRGRVETQYFGPGTRLLVL.

V is TRBV5-4 and J is TRBJ2-2, with D possibly matching TRBD1 (7 bases). V was pared by 4 bases and J by 2 bases, with 12 bases between. Per the germline V gene, CDR1 is SGHNT and CDR2 is YYREEE (reference sequence). The CDR3 loop spans 15 amino acids. CDR3 bases: TGTGCCAGCAGCCTCAGGGGGGTTAACACCGGGGAGCTGTTTTTT. Amino acid sequence: CASSLRGVNTGELFF.

This chain connects TRBV12-5 to TRBJ2-5; D remains unclear. Germline V gene lookup returns CDR1 LGHNT and CDR2 FRNRAP. Trimming shortened V by 6 bases and J by 5 bases, and 7 bases separated the two germline ends. This CDR3 is built from 11 residues. The CDR3 coding sequence is TGTGCTAGTGGGTACCGGGAGACCCAGTACTTC. The encoded protein is CASGYRETQYF.

This clone was seen a single time. This sequence joins TRBV5-1 and TRBJ2-5; tentatively, D is TRBD1 (5 bases). The DNA end is more similar to TRBJ2-7, so the J call may be wrong. The germline V gene has CDR1 SGHRS and CDR2 YFSETQ. The CDR3 is 12 amino acids. CDR3: CASRYTGSEQYF. In DNA form, the CDR3 reads TGCGCCAGCAGATACACAGGTTCCGAGCAGTACTTC.

Turning to this clone: One end of the junction varies from germline; a read error may be responsible. The CDR3 protein is CSSSYSNTEAFF. The DNA for the CDR3 is TGTTCCAGCAGCTATTCTAACACTGAAGCTTTCTTT. V gene TRBV7-9 combines with J gene TRBJ1-1, with D unclear. Germline V gene data show CDR1 as SEHNR and CDR2 as FQNEAQ (reference sequence). CDR3 size: 12 residues.

In this sample, this clone turned up a few times. This chain links TRBV6-4 with TRBJ2-3; 7 bases line up with TRBD2. Germline V lookup: CDR1 MRHNA, CDR2 SNTAGT. The CDR3 totals 15 residues. V shed 2 bases, J shed 1 base, and the junction held 3 bases outside the gene matches. The CDR3 coding sequence is TGTGCCAGCAGTGACGGCCGGGGGGGCACAGATACGCAGTATTTT. As protein: CASSDGRGGTDTQYF.

This chain joins TRBV12-5 and TRBJ2-5; 7 bases are a match to TRBD1. This CDR3 is 16 amino acids long. Germline V lookup: CDR1 LGHNT, CDR2 FRNRAP. V shed 0 bases, J shed 1 base, and the junction held 5 bases outside the gene matches. The CDR3 region has the DNA TGTGCTAGTGGTTTGGTACCAGGGGGACCCCAAGAGACCCAGTACTTC. Protein sequence: CASGLVPGGPQETQYF.

The chain links TRBV4-2 to TRBJ2-7; TRBD2 matches 10 bases. The germline gives CDR1 LGHNA, CDR2 YNFKEQ. V lost 4 bases and J lost 3; bases outside the gene matches: 6. This CDR3 has 15 amino acids. CDR3 protein: CASSPQGLAIYEQYF. CDR3 bases: TGTGCCAGCAGCCCACAGGGACTAGCGATCTACGAGCAGTACTTC.

This clone has a handful of counts. The genes are TRBV10-3 and TRBJ2-5; 7 bases align to TRBD2. Per the germline V gene, CDR1 is ENHRY and CDR2 is SYGVKD. This CDR3 region has 13 residues. Germline trimming cut 3 bases from V and 11 bases from J; bases unmatched to any gene: 9. The CDR3 DNA follows: TGTGCCATCAGTGAAGGGGCGGGGGATGAGCAGTACTTC. Encoded protein: CAISEGAGDEQYF.

This chain joins TRBV25-1 and TRBJ1-1; unclear D gene. V lost 7 bases, J lost 1 base, and 13 bases lay in between. The CDR3 runs to 14 residues. Germline V gene sequence: CDR1 MGHDK, CDR2 SYGVNS. CDR3 nucleotides: TGTGCCAGCACTTCCGGGAGCGCGAACACTGAAGCTTTCTTT. Residues: CASTSGSANTEAFF.

This chain connects TRBV14 to TRBJ2-7; possible D gene TRBD1, 5 bases. Germline CDR1 reads SGHDN; CDR2 reads FVKESK. V shed 5 bases and J shed 5 bases, with 22 bases lying between them. The CDR3 is made up of 16 amino acids. CDR3 sequence reads: CASSYSYRPPRNEQYF. CDR3 sequence (DNA): TGTGCCAGCAGCTATTCTTACAGGCCCCCTCGAAACGAGCAGTACTTC.

V gene TRBV5-6 combines with J gene TRBJ2-1, with D possibly matching TRBD2 (6 bases). Trimming removed 4 bases at V and 9 bases at J, with 17 bases between. CDR3 length: 14 amino acids. CDR1 is SGHDT and CDR2 is YYEEEE in the germline V gene. Here the CDR3 reads CASSETPGLREQFF. CDR3 nucleotide sequence: TGTGCCAGCAGCGAAACTCCGGGACTGCGTGAGCAGTTCTTC.